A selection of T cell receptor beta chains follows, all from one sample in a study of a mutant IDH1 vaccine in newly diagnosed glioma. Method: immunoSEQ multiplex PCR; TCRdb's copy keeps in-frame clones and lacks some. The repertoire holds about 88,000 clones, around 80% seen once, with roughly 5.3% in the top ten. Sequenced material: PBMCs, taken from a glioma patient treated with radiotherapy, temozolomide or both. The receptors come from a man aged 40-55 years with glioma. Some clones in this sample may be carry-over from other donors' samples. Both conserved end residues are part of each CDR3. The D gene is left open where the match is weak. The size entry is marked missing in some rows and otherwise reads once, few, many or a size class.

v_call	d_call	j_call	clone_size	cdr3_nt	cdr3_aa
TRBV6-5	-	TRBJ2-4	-	TGTGCCAGCAGTAACCGGGGTGGAAACATTCAGTACTTC	CASSNRGGNIQYF
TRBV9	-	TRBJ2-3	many	TGTGCCAGCAGCCCAATCGGTGTGCCCACAGATACGCAGTATTTT	CASSPIGVPTDTQYF
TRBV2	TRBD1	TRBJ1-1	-	TGTGCCAGCAGTGCACAGGGGGTTGGCACTGAAGCTTTCTTT	CASSAQGVGTEAFF
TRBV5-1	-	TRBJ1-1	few	TGCGCCAGCAGCTTGCCCGATAGCACTGAAGCTTTCTTT	CASSLPDSTEAFF
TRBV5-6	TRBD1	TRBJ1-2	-	TGTGCCAGCAGCGCGGGACAGGGGGCATTTGGCTACACCTTC	CASSAGQGAFGYTF
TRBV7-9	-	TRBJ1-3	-	TGTGCCAGCAGCTTAGGTCCGGGAGAAAACTCTGGAAACACCATATATTTT	CASSLGPGENSGNTIYF
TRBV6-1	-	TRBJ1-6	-	TGTGCCAGCAGTCCGAACAATTCACCCCTCCACTTT	CASSPNNSPLHF
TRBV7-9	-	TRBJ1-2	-	TGTGCCAGCAGCTTAGGGTCGGCGGGCCACTATGGCTACACCTTC	CASSLGSAGHYGYTF
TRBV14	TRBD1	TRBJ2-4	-	TGTGCCAGCAGCCACAGAACAGGGGGCTCAGCCAAAAACATTCAGTACTTC	CASSHRTGGSAKNIQYF
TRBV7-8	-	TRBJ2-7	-	TGTGCCAGCAGCTTAGGGACCACCTACGAGCAGTACTTC	CASSLGTTYEQYF
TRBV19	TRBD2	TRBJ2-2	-	TGTGCCAGTAGTATGCGGGAGACGGGGGACACCGGGGAGCTGTTTTTT	CASSMRETGDTGELFF
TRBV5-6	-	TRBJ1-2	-	TGTGCCAGCAGCGGGGACCACGGCTATGGCTACACCTTC	CASSGDHGYGYTF
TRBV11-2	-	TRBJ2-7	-	TGTGCCAGCAGCTTAGGTACCCCTTACGAGCAGTACTTC	CASSLGTPYEQYF
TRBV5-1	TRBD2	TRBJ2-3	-	TGCGCCAGCAGCCCCCGGATGGGCGGGGGATACACAGATACGCAGTATTTT	CASSPRMGGGYTDTQYF
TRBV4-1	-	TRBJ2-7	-	TGCGCCAGCAGCGCCGACAGGTCTTCCCTCGAGCAGTACTTC	CASSADRSSLEQYF
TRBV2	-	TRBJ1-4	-	TGTGCCAGCCACGACAACGGGGGCGGGAGTGAAAAACTGTTTTTT	CASHDNGGGSEKLFF
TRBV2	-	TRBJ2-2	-	TGTGCCAGCAGTGAAGCGCGGGTTAACACCGGGGAGCTGTTTTTT	CASSEARVNTGELFF
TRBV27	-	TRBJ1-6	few	TGTGCCAGTAATAATTCACCCCTCCACTTT	CASNNSPLHF
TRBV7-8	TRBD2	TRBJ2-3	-	TGTGCCAGCAGCTTACTAGGGTTGGCGGGGGGGACCACAGATACGCAGTATTTT	CASSLLGLAGGTTDTQYF
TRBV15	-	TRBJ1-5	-	TGTGCCACCAGCAGACCCGGGACACGCAATCAGCCCCAGCATTTT	CATSRPGTRNQPQHF
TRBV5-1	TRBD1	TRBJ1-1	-	TGCGCCAGCGGTACCGGGACAGGATATGTCGGAGCTTTCTTT	CASGTGTGYVGAFF
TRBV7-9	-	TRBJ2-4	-	TGTGCCAGCAGCTTAGTCGGGGCTCTAGCCAAAAACATTCAGTACTTC	CASSLVGALAKNIQYF
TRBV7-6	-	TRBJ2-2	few	TGTGCCAGCAGCTTAGGAACAGGGTCTGGCACCGGGGAGCTGTTTTTT	CASSLGTGSGTGELFF
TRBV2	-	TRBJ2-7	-	TGTGCCAGCGAGGACTACGAGCAGTACTTC	CASEDYEQYF
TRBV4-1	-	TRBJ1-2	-	TGCGCCAGCAGCCAAGAAACCTCGGGATCCGCTTACTCCTTCTATGGCTACACCTTC	CASSQETSGSAYSFYGYTF
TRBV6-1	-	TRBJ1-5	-	TGTGCCAGCAGTGAACGGTTCGGGTCCCCAAATCAGCCCCAGCATTTT	CASSERFGSPNQPQHF
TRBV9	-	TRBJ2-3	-	TGTGCCAGCAGCGTAGGTGTCAGCACAGATACGCAGTATTTT	CASSVGVSTDTQYF
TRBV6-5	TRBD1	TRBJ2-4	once	TGTGCCAGCAGGCGAACAGGGGATGCCAAAAACATTCAGTACTTC	CASRRTGDAKNIQYF
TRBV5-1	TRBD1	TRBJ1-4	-	TGCGCCAGCAGCATAGGACAGGGTAGTGAAAAACTGTTTTTT	CASSIGQGSEKLFF
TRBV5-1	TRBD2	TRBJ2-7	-	TGCGCCAGCAGGAAGGGGGTAGCGGGGGTTACCTACGAGCAGTACTTC	CASRKGVAGVTYEQYF
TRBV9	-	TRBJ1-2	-	TGTGCCAGCAGCGTAGTAGGGCAGGGAGGAGGCTACACCTTC	CASSVVGQGGGYTF
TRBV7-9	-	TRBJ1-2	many	TGTGCCAGCAGCTCACCCGGGGGTTACTATGGCTACACCTTC	CASSSPGGYYGYTF